Listed below are T cell receptor beta chains from one sample, sequenced in a study of T cell responses to AZD1222 COVID-19 vaccine. Method: immunoSEQ multiplex PCR; TCRdb's copy keeps in-frame clones and lacks some. The sample lists 65,000 to 85,000 clones, approximately 83% seen once, with more than 9% in the top ten. Here the sequenced sample was peripheral blood, taken 28 days after the second AZD1222 dose. The receptors shown here come from an adult who received the AZD1222 COVID-19 vaccine. CDR3s include the opening cysteine and the closing phenylalanine or tryptophan. D genes are given only for firm matches. Clone size is given for some rows only: seen once, a few or many times, or a class if the clone is expanded.

cdr3_nt cdr3_aa j_call v_call cdr3_length d_call clone_size
TGTGCCAGCAGCGAACAGGGTGCGACTAATGAAAAACTGTTTTTT CASSEQGATNEKLFF TRBJ1-4 TRBV7-9 15 - -
TGTGCCAGCAGTCCAACCCGCACAGATACGCAGTATTTT CASSPTRTDTQYF TRBJ2-3 TRBV7-9 13 - -
TGTGCCAGCAGTTTCAGGGACGAGCAGTACTTC CASSFRDEQYF TRBJ2-7 TRBV12-3/TRBV12-4 11 - -
TGTGCCAGTATGGGGTGGGGCGCTGGTTCTTCCTACGAGCAGTACTTC CASMGWGAGSSYEQYF TRBJ2-7 TRBV19 16 - -
TGTGCCAGCAGCTCCACAACAGGGGGACAAGAGACCCAGTACTTC CASSSTTGGQETQYF TRBJ2-5 TRBV7-9 15 TRBD1 -
TGTGCCAGCAGCTTAAATTTCGGGGTTCAAGAGACCCAGTACTTC CASSLNFGVQETQYF TRBJ2-5 TRBV7-2 15 - few
TGTGCCAGCCCAATCCCCTCCTACAATGAGCAGTTCTTC CASPIPSYNEQFF TRBJ2-1 TRBV27 13 - -
TGTGCCTGGAGATTAGCGGGGCCGTACAATGAGCAGTTCTTC CAWRLAGPYNEQFF TRBJ2-1 TRBV30 14 TRBD2 -
TGTGCCAGCATGTCCACATGGGGGGCCAGGCCTTATGGCTACACCTTC CASMSTWGARPYGYTF TRBJ1-2 TRBV21-1 16 - -
TGTGCCAGCAGTCCGATGGCGGGGGGACTTTACAATGAGCAGTTCTTC CASSPMAGGLYNEQFF TRBJ2-1 TRBV27 16 TRBD2 few
TGTGCCAGCAGAATACGAATTGGGGAAAAACTGTTTTTT CASRIRIGEKLFF TRBJ1-4 TRBV12-3/TRBV12-4 13 - -
TGTGCCAGCAGCTCCTCCGGGACTAGCGGGGAGCAGTTCTTC CASSSSGTSGEQFF TRBJ2-1 TRBV5-5 14 TRBD2 -
TGCGCCAGCAGCCAAGCGGGGGGGAGCTACAATGAGCAGTTCTTC CASSQAGGSYNEQFF TRBJ2-1 TRBV4-1 15 TRBD2 -
TGTGCCAGCAGTGGGATGACAGGGCGGACTGAAGCTTTCTTT CASSGMTGRTEAFF TRBJ1-1 TRBV2 14 TRBD1 medium-sized
TGTGCCAGCAGTCTAAGAGGTGGAGGGGGCAAATCAGATACGCAGTATTTT CASSLRGGGGKSDTQYF TRBJ2-3 TRBV28 17 - few
TGTGCCAGCAGCTTGAAGCAGGGACATGAGCAGTTCTTC CASSLKQGHEQFF TRBJ2-1 TRBV7-6 13 - -
TGTGCCAGCAGCCTGTCAGACAGTATAGGCGAGCAGTACTTC CASSLSDSIGEQYF TRBJ2-7 TRBV7-3 14 - -
TGTGCCAGTAGTAGATGGCCGAGCTCCTACAATGAGCAGTTCTTC CASSRWPSSYNEQFF TRBJ2-1 TRBV19 15 - -
TGCGCCAGCAGCCAAGCGGTAGCGGGGGCCTCAGATACGCAGTATTTT CASSQAVAGASDTQYF TRBJ2-3 TRBV4-1 16 TRBD2 once
TGTGCCAGCTTCTCCGGGACAAGCTCCTACGAGCAGTACTTC CASFSGTSSYEQYF TRBJ2-7 TRBV18 14 - -
TGTGCCACCAGTGATAATCGACACAACACCGGGGAGCTGTTTTTT CATSDNRHNTGELFF TRBJ2-2 TRBV24-1 15 - once
TGTGCCAGCAGGATAAAATACAACTGGGGGAACACTGAAGCTTTCTTT CASRIKYNWGNTEAFF TRBJ1-1 TRBV5-8 16 - -
TGTGCCAGCAGTCTCGAGAGGAGGGGGGGCCTCTCGGGCACCGGGGAGCTGTTTTTT CASSLERRGGLSGTGELFF TRBJ2-2 TRBV6-6 19 - -
TGTGCCAGCTCACGGGGGGGCGTCACCTACGAGCAGTACTTC CASSRGGVTYEQYF TRBJ2-7 TRBV18 14 - -
TGTGCCAGTGGTAAGGGACTAGCGCCTGTCTACGAGCAGTACTTC CASGKGLAPVYEQYF TRBJ2-7 TRBV19 15 TRBD2 -
TGTGCCAGCAGCCAAGGGGCAGGGGACTATGGCTACACCTTC CASSQGAGDYGYTF TRBJ1-2 TRBV3-1/TRBV3-2 14 - -
TGTGCCAGCAGCTCGCCGGGCGTCTCTGGAAACACCATATATTTT CASSSPGVSGNTIYF TRBJ1-3 TRBV5-4 15 - -
TGTGCCAGCAGCGAACTAGCGGGCGACAAAGGGACCCAGTACTTC CASSELAGDKGTQYF TRBJ2-5 TRBV7-2 15 TRBD2 -
TGTGCCAGCAGCCAAGGTCGGGGGTCGCTCTATGGCTACACCTTC CASSQGRGSLYGYTF TRBJ1-2 TRBV3-1/TRBV3-2 15 - -
TGTGCCACCAGGGAGGACAGCGTCTCAAATTTGGCTAATGAAAAACTGTTTTTT CATREDSVSNLANEKLFF TRBJ1-4 TRBV24-1 18 - few
TGTGCCAGCAAAACTGGGGTGGACTATGGCTACACCTTC CASKTGVDYGYTF TRBJ1-2 TRBV27 13 - -
TGTGCCAGCAGCTTTGGGCAGCAAGAGACCCAGTACTTC CASSFGQQETQYF TRBJ2-5 TRBV11-2 13 - few
TGTGCCAGCAGCCAAGGGGGCGCGGTCGGGGAACTCACCTACGAGCAGTACTTC CASSQGGAVGELTYEQYF TRBJ2-7 TRBV4-2 18 - -
TGTGCCAGCAGCGCAGGATTCAACTATGGCTACACCTTC CASSAGFNYGYTF TRBJ1-2 TRBV9 13 - -
TGTGCCAGCAGTTATGGCGGTTCACCCCTCCACTTT CASSYGGSPLHF TRBJ1-6 TRBV6-5 12 - -
TGCAGTGCTAGTATTTTTGGGGTGTCGAATCAGCCCCAGCATTTT CSASIFGVSNQPQHF TRBJ1-5 TRBV20-1 15 - -
TGTGCCAGCCGTTTTCCTAACACCGGGGAGCTGTTTTTT CASRFPNTGELFF TRBJ2-2 TRBV28 13 - -
TGTGCCACCAGTCCCCCCGGGACTGGGACGACCGGGGAGCTGTTTTTT CATSPPGTGTTGELFF TRBJ2-2 TRBV24-1 16 - -
TGTGCCAGCAGCTTGTATATTGGGACTGAAGCTTTCTTT CASSLYIGTEAFF TRBJ1-1 TRBV5-6 13 - -
TGTGCCAGCAGCAGGTTAGGGCGGGACATTCAGTACTTC CASSRLGRDIQYF TRBJ2-4 TRBV7-3 13 - -
TGCAGTGCTAGTTGGGTACAGGGAGAAAACATTCAGTACTTC CSASWVQGENIQYF TRBJ2-4 TRBV20-1 14 - once
TGTGCCAGTACCCACCCCGCGGGGACGGCGGCTAAGAAAATGAACACTGAAGCTTTCTTT CASTHPAGTAAKKMNTEAFF TRBJ1-1 TRBV19 20 - -
TGTGCCAGCAGCCAGACCCGGGACTCCAATGAGCAGTTCTTC CASSQTRDSNEQFF TRBJ2-1 TRBV13 14 - -
TGTGCCAGCAGCTTAGTGGGGGGAGAGACCCAGTACTTC CASSLVGGETQYF TRBJ2-5 TRBV13 13 - -
TGTGCCAGCAGCTTAGCAGCTAATTCCTACGAGCAGTACTTC CASSLAANSYEQYF TRBJ2-7 TRBV7-8 14 - -
TGTGCCAGCAGCTTAGTCGGGACAGGGAATAATGAAAAACTGTTTTTT CASSLVGTGNNEKLFF TRBJ1-4 TRBV7-8 16 TRBD1 -
TGCGCCAGCAGTTGGGACAGGGTTGCTGATATCTCCTTC CASSWDRVADISF TRBJ2-7 TRBV5-1 13 TRBD1 once
TGCAGTGCTAGTCAGGCAGCAGTATCCTACGAGCAGTACTTC CSASQAAVSYEQYF TRBJ2-7 TRBV20-1 14 - -
TGTGCCAGCAGTCCAGGGCGGACCCAGTACTTC CASSPGRTQYF TRBJ2-5 TRBV28 11 - -
TGCAGCCCGCCGGGACAGACTTACAATCAGCCCCAGCATTTT CSPPGQTYNQPQHF TRBJ1-5 TRBV29-1 14 TRBD1 once
TGTGCCAGCAGCTTGGACAGCTCTGGGGCCAACGTCCTGACTTTC CASSLDSSGANVLTF TRBJ2-6 TRBV5-4 15 - -